Listed here are 11 T cell receptor beta chains from one sample, sequenced in a study of CD8+ T cells in alopecia areata. Extracted RNA was reverse transcribed, and the resulting cDNA served as sequencing template. Produced via immunoSEQ multiplex PCR; TCRdb's table is partial and in-frame only. The sample consists of approximately 59,000 clones, about 44% of them appearing once. The source was CD8+ T cells sorted from blood, collected at week 0. The receptors originated from a human donor with alopecia areata.

This clone was seen a few times. The J gene is TRBJ2-5, the V gene TRBV2; D may correspond to TRBD1 or TRBD2 (6 bases each). The CDR3 extends over 13 amino acids. The V gene lost 9 bases and the J gene lost 5 bases, with 16 bases spanning the gap. Germline V lookup: CDR1 SNHLY, CDR2 FYNNEI. The CDR3 DNA is TGTGCCAGGCCTAGGGGGGCCGTGGAGACCCAGTACTTC. Translation: CARPRGAVETQYF.

The chain links TRBV4-2 to TRBJ2-7, with 14 bases lining up with TRBD2. CDR1 LGHNA and CDR2 YNFKEQ come from the germline V gene. This CDR3 is built from 15 residues. V lost 4 bases to trimming and J lost 2 bases; unmatched junction nucleotides: 1. The CDR3 DNA sequence: TGTGCCAGCAGCCCGGGACTAGCGGGGGCCTACGAGCAGTACTTC. It specifies CASSPGLAGAYEQYF.

The chain combines TRBV7-8 with TRBJ2-3, with D uncertain. Germline CDR1 SGHVS, CDR2 FQNEAQ. The CDR3 extends over 17 amino acids. The V end was cut by 2 bases, the J end by 2 bases, with 17 bases between. Here the CDR3 DNA reads TGTGCCAGCAGCTTATCTGGTGCGGCGTCTTACACAGATACGCAGTATTTT. As protein: CASSLSGAASYTDTQYF.

The chain links TRBV4-1 to TRBJ2-7; D not resolved. CDR1 is MGHRA, CDR2 YSYEKL, per germline. The V end lost 2 bases, the J end lost 2 bases, and 13 bases lay between the germline ends. The CDR3 has 15 amino acids. Written as DNA, the CDR3 is TGCGCCAGCAGCCAAAAAACAAACTTGGCCTACGAGCAGTACTTC. It is translated as CASSQKTNLAYEQYF.

The rearrangement links TRBV9 to TRBJ2-7, with 8 nucleotides matching TRBD1. J gave up 4 bases and V 0 bases, and 6 bases lay outside the gene matches. Germline V lookup: CDR1 SGDLS, CDR2 YYNGEE. The CDR3 runs 15 residues. CDR3 in amino acids: CASSVDPGGGYEQYF. In nucleotides, the CDR3 is TGTGCCAGCAGCGTAGATCCAGGGGGCGGTTACGAGCAGTACTTC.

The chain combines TRBV4-1 with TRBJ1-1; 7 bases agree with TRBD1. With V trimmed by 2 bases and J by 4 bases, 1 base remained unmatched. The CDR3 spans 13 residues. CDR1 is MGHRA, CDR2 YSYEKL, per germline. Here the CDR3 reads CASSQTGATEAFF. The CDR3 DNA sequence: TGCGCCAGCAGCCAAACAGGGGCCACTGAAGCTTTCTTT.

This chain uses TRBV27 with TRBJ2-2; D is perhaps TRBD2 (7 bases). V lost 3 bases and J lost 6, with 11 bases in between. This CDR3 is built from 14 residues. CDR1 is MNHEY and CDR2 is SMNVEV in the germline V gene (reference sequence). The CDR3 here is CASSLGGLAGELFF. CDR3 DNA: TGTGCCAGCAGTTTGGGGGGGCTTGCCGGGGAGCTGTTTTTT.

The chain recombines TRBV5-1 with TRBJ2-4, with D tentatively TRBD1 (5 bases). There are 18 residues in the CDR3. Trimming left V 0 bases short and J 1 base short, with 17 bases between. Per the germline V gene, CDR1 is SGHRS and CDR2 is YFSETQ. This CDR3 reads CASSLDTGNRAAKNIQYF. The CDR3 nucleotides are TGCGCCAGCAGCTTGGATACAGGTAATCGAGCGGCCAAAAACATTCAGTACTTC.

The CDR3 sequence: CASSVTSGPSTDTQYF. Written as DNA, the CDR3 is TGTGCCAGCTCCGTAACTAGCGGACCTAGCACAGATACGCAGTATTTT. This chain links TRBV28 with TRBJ2-3, with TRBD2 matching over 8 bases. The germline V gene encodes CDR1 MDHEN and CDR2 SYDVKM. J gave up 0 bases and V 8 bases, and 10 bases lay outside the gene matches. The CDR3 runs 16 residues.

V is TRBV11-2 and J is TRBJ2-7; the D gene is possibly TRBD1 (7 bases). The CDR3 has 15 residues. Trimming stripped 1 base from V and 3 bases from J, with 13 bases between. CDR1 is SGHAT, CDR2 FQNNGV, per germline. The CDR3 region has the DNA TGTGCCAGCAGCTTAGGGCGGGACAGATTCTACGAGCAGTACTTC. This sequence encodes CASSLGRDRFYEQYF.

This rearrangement joins TRBV29-1 to TRBJ2-1; no firm D call. CDR3 length equals 14 residues. Germline V gene lookup returns CDR1 SQVTM and CDR2 ANQGSEA. The germline V and J ends were trimmed by 0 bases and 6 bases, with 12 bases remaining between them. The CDR3 sequence is CSVEDAHGSNEQFF. The CDR3 DNA reads as TGCAGCGTTGAAGATGCTCATGGTAGCAATGAGCAGTTCTTC.